The source of this T cell receptor beta chain is a study of CD8+CD57+ T cells in acquired aplastic anemia. This clonotype was recorded many times. For CDR3 and TCR beta VDJ profiling, genomic DNA was the template used. TCRdb ran MiXCR on the reads and lists one entry per CDR3 protein. This table has about 180,000 distinct CDR3 sequences, approximately 45% appearing once. CDR3 size: 15 residues. CDR1 is SGHRS, CDR2 YFSETQ, per germline. Trimming took off 5 bases at V and 0 bases at J, with 9 bases between the two ends. The chain employs TRBV5-1 and TRBJ1-6; no definite D call. Sequences were obtained from sorted CD4+, CD8+, or CD8+CD57+ T cells (not recorded which) from PBMCs. This TCR was recovered from a human donor in good health. CDR3 DNA sequence: TGCGCCAGCAGGACCCAGAGCTCCTATAATTCACCCCTCCACTTT. It codes for CASRTQSSYNSPLHF.